This TCR beta chain was sequenced in a study of blood T cell repertoires in COVID-19. Across the whole study: The United States, Italy and Spain were the sources of the acute and convalescent COVID-19 samples. Nucleic acid was either cDNA or gDNA, and it came from T cells, B-cell-depleted T cells, or PBMCs.

Trimming removed 0 bases from V and 0 bases from J, with 8 bases in between. This CDR3 is built from 15 residues. Germline V lookup: CDR1 MNHNY, CDR2 SVGAGI (reference sequence). Study processing details: Reference gene primer amplification yielded estimated nucleated cell counts. Assay used: immunoSEQ multiplex PCR; TCRdb lists only in-frame clones, some missing. V and J calls and clone size are as listed in that table; D and trimming were resolved from the DNA. The repertoire has over 100,000 clones, 70% to 90% of them found once; the top ten carry about 20%. Sample: peripheral blood. The receptor's source is a woman aged 55-69 years with acute or convalescent COVID-19. V and J are TRBV6-6 and TRBJ1-1; D uncertain. CDR3 nucleotide sequence: TGTGCCAGCAGTTACTCGAGTCAGGTGAACACTGAAGCTTTCTTT. This codes for CASSYSSQVNTEAFF.